This T cell receptor (beta chain) was retrieved from a study of CD8 T cells in ankylosing spondylitis (dated by TCRdb to about 2017). Regarding the research as a whole: T cell receptor beta repertoires were profiled in healthy donors and ankylosing spondylitis patients so that disease-linked TCR variants could be found. The whole study cohort included 85 to 120 healthy donors and about two dozen ankylosing spondylitis patients. Samples of peripheral blood were taken, and for ankylosing spondylitis patients, synovial fluid was collected as well.

The full study reports these points: Some motif variants were previously reported in synovial fluid and blood of reactive arthritis patients, suggesting common disease-initiation mechanisms. A TCR beta motif of about 8 highly homologous amino acid variants appeared characteristic of blood from ankylosing spondylitis patients. The disease-linked clones were reported as significantly enriched in matched synovial fluid samples from ankylosing spondylitis patients. The disease-linked clones showed a CD8+ phenotype and occurred at relatively low frequencies in peripheral blood.

The CDR3 goes from the cysteine to the phenylalanine over 17 residues. CDR3 DNA is the only sequence kept; it has 51 bases, read in frame from the first base. At the junction V is shortened by 0 bases and J by 2 bases; bases outside the gene matches: 8. The germline V gene specifies SGDLS as CDR1 and YYNGEE as CDR2. Sequencer: Illumina HiSeq 2500. TCR beta libraries were prepared by quantitative 5'-RACE with molecular barcodes. Under the source paper's analysis protocol: A new computational method based on a probabilistic model of VDJ rearrangement was used to identify disease-linked TCR variants. TCRdb itself trimmed the public reads at Q25 with fastp, ran MiXCR and retained productive beta chains. A single entry per CDR3 protein holds the most common genes and DNA from its merged rows. The V and J calls and clone size come from TCRdb's table, not from the authors' own analysis. This sample has 200,000 to 300,000 distinct CDR3 sequences in its table, and 8.6% of those were observed once. The ten largest account for approximately 6.2% of the sample.

This clonotype turned up a few times. Its target antigen remains unknown. No much larger clone exists at a distance of one base, and base qualities are not known. The chain was built from TRBV9 and TRBJ2-7; a stretch of 10 junction bases matches TRBD1. This sequence was found in a male donor with ankylosing spondylitis or in good health (not recorded which). The sequencing sample was made of blood, either unsorted or a sorted T cell fraction (not recorded which). Read as DNA, the sequence is TGTGCCAGCAGCGTAGCTTCCCGGGACAGGGGTCCCTACGAGCAGTACTTC. Translated, this is CASSVASRDRGPYEQYF.